A single sample gave rise to the 10 T cell receptor beta chains below, sequenced in a study of T cells in Graves' hyperthyroidism and ophthalmopathy (dated by TCRdb to about 2019). The library was built by means of multiplex PCR. The sequencer listed for this sample is Illumina HiSeq 2000. Amplification of TCR beta CDR3 regions was carried out from RNA transcripts. The TCR CDR3 was subjected to a first round of RT-PCR using the HTBI primer set and the Qiagen OneStep RT-PCR kit. Clones were called with MiXCR by TCRdb after fastp trimmed the public reads at Q25, and only in-frame beta chains were retained. For every CDR3 protein sequence, its rows merge into one entry that carries the most common genes and DNA. The table for this sample lists a few hundred thousand distinct CDR3 sequences; less than 25% of them were counted only once. The ten largest clonotypes hold about 30% of the sample. What was sequenced was blood. Receptors originate from a man younger than 35 with Graves' hyperthyroidism.

Turning to this clonotype: With a much larger clone just one base away, this may be a read error. CDR3 in amino acids: CASNPTLLGETRYF. CDR3 nucleotides: TGTGCCAGCAACCCGACACTCTTGGGGGAGACCCGGTACTTC. The chain couples TRBV2 to TRBJ2-5; perhaps D is TRBD1 or TRBD2 (5 bases each). The germline V gene has CDR1 SNHLY and CDR2 FYNNEI. There are 14 residues in the CDR3.

V and J are TRBV6-5 and TRBJ2-2, with a tentative D call TRBD1 (5 bases). Germline loops: CDR1 MNHEY, CDR2 SVGAGI. This CDR3 is 16 amino acids long. Deletions cut 6 bases from V and 4 bases from J, with 18 bases between. DNA for the CDR3: TGTGCCAGCAGCGCGGATGAAGGGGTGTTCACCGGGGAGCTGTTTTTT. It encodes CASSADEGVFTGELFF.

The table lists this clonotype with many counts. A much larger clone differs from this one at a single base, so this may be a read error. J is TRBJ1-1 and V is TRBV28; 7 nucleotides agree with TRBD1. CDR1 MDHEN and CDR2 SYDVKM come from the germline V gene. J lost 3 bases, V lost 5 bases, and 15 bases had no gene match. The CDR3 is made up of 17 amino acids. CDR3 nucleotides: TGTGCCAGCAGTCCCCGACAGGGTTTCGGAATGGACACTGAAGCTTTCTTT. The encoded protein is CASSPRQGFGMDTEAFF.

The chain recombines TRBV10-3 with TRBJ1-2; D gene uncertain. V lost 2 bases and J lost 4, with 14 bases in between. The CDR3 sequence is 15 residues long. Germline CDR1 is ENHRY and CDR2 is SYGVKD. Written as DNA, the CDR3 is TGTGCCATCAGTGAGCTTCTAGACGCGATCTATGGCTACACCTTC. It translates to CAISELLDAIYGYTF.

This clonotype was counted many times. The rearrangement uses TRBV12-3 or TRBV12-4 and TRBJ2-2, with 7 positions matching TRBD1. The V segment lost 5 bases and the J segment 2 bases; nucleotides outside the gene matches: 8. The CDR3 is 16 amino acids. The CDR3, as DNA: TGTGCCAGCAGTCCTCACGGACAGGTCAACACCGGGGAGCTGTTTTTT. Protein product: CASSPHGQVNTGELFF.

This clonotype was counted many times. The gene calls are TRBV29-1 and TRBJ1-1; D remains ambiguous. Trimming took 4 bases from V and 0 from J, leaving 12 bases between them. CDR1 and CDR2 from the germline V gene are SQVTM and ANQGSEA. The CDR3 sequence is 14 residues long. Written as DNA, the CDR3 is TGCAGCGTTGTGTCTGGCCCCTTGAACACTGAAGCTTTCTTT. Its protein is CSVVSGPLNTEAFF.

The chain is built from TRBV4-1 and TRBJ2-5; D not resolved. Looked up from germline, CDR1 is MGHRA and CDR2 is YSYEKL. The CDR3 extends over 15 amino acids. V was trimmed by 0 bases and J by 5 bases, leaving 13 bases between them. The CDR3 sequence is CASSQDLGYGETQYF. The CDR3 DNA is TGCGCCAGCAGCCAAGATCTAGGATACGGGGAGACCCAGTACTTC.

Ten or more counts support this clonotype. The chain is built from TRBV6-1 and TRBJ2-5; 10 bases align to TRBD2. The CDR3 covers 15 residues. The V gene's germline CDR1 is MNHNS and CDR2 SASEGT. The V and J ends lost 6 bases and 5 bases, in that order; junction bases with no gene match: 9. CDR3 nucleotide sequence: TGTGCCAGCAGCCTCAGCGGGGGGGCCTGGGAGACCCAGTACTTC. Translated, it gives CASSLSGGAWETQYF.

The chain joins TRBV5-1 to TRBJ1-6; no definite D call. This CDR3 comprises 17 residues. The germline V gene has CDR1 SGHRS and CDR2 YFSETQ. V was clipped by 4 bases and J by 0 bases, with 14 bases between them. The CDR3 loop reads CASSVGSSSSYNSPLHF. CDR3 in DNA: TGCGCCAGCAGCGTAGGGTCTTCGAGCTCCTATAATTCACCCCTCCACTTT.

This clonotype was found many times. This rearrangement joins TRBV12-3 or TRBV12-4 to TRBJ2-7, with 7 bases identical to TRBD2. The CDR3 is 17 amino acids. V was clipped by 1 base and J by 6 bases; unmatched bases: 15. The CDR3 sequence is CASSLGGGGNALSEQYF. The CDR3, as DNA: TGTGCCAGCAGTTTAGGTGGGGGGGGAAACGCGTTAAGCGAGCAGTACTTC.